The clone carrying this T cell receptor (beta chain) was recorded at least ten times. What it recognizes is unknown. RNA transcripts were the template, and TCR beta CDR3 regions were amplified from them. The workflow started with a first-round RT-PCR run with HTBI primers and then moved on to a second-round multiplex PCR. A single record per CDR3 protein comes from TCRdb applying MiXCR to the multiplex PCR reads. The data show about 480,000 distinct CDR3 sequences, 13% to 15% seen once. V was cut by 3 bases and J by 10 bases, with 18 bases left in between. Germline V gene lookup returns CDR1 SGHVS and CDR2 FQNEAQ. CDR3 length: 14 amino acids. Exclusion applied to patients with other autoimmune diseases, uncontrolled infections, pregnancy or lactation. Serum thyroxine and TRAb, along with clinical symptoms, thyroid ultrasound and orbital computed tomography, were what diagnosis relied on. The starting material, roughly 9.7 ml of fresh peripheral blood, provided the PBMCs.

This sample is drawn from a study of Graves' ophthalmopathy and Graves' hyperthyroidism. General observations from the study: Blood repertoires reportedly contained most expanded thyroid clonotypes above 0.001 frequency.

This chain uses TRBV7-8 with TRBJ1-1; D is possibly TRBD1 (5 bases). This TCR was recovered from a woman in her 30s with Graves' ophthalmopathy. Input material: blood. The CDR3: CASSFWTGPEGAFF. In nucleotides, the CDR3 is TGTGCCAGCAGCTTCTGGACGGGGCCGGAGGGAGCTTTCTTT.